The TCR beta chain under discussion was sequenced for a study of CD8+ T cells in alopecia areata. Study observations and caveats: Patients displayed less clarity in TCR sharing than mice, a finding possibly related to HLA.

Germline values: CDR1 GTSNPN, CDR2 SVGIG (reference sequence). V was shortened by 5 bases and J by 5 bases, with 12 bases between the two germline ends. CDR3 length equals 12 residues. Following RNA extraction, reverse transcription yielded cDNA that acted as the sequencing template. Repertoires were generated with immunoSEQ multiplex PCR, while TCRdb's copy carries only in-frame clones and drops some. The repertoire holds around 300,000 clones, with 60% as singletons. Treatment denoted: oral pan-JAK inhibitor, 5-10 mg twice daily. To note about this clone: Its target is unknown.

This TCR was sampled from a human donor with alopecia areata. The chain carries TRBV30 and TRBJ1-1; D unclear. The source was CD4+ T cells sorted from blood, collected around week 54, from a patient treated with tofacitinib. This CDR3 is CAWGRRGTEAFF. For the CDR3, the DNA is TGTGCCTGGGGACGGAGAGGGACTGAAGCTTTCTTT. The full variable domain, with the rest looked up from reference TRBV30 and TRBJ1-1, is SQTIHQWPATLVQPVGSPLSLECTVEGTSNPNLYWYRQAAGRGLQLLFYSVGIGQISSEVPQNLSASRPQDRQFILSSKKLLLSDSGFYLCAWGRRGTEAFFGQGTRLTVV.